A selection of T cell receptor beta chains follows, all from one sample in a study of T cells in Graves' hyperthyroidism and ophthalmopathy. TCRdb called the multiplex PCR reads again in MiXCR, with one record for every CDR3 protein. The sample has about 570,000 distinct CDR3 sequences; 35% to 55% are singletons. Sample: peripheral blood or thyroid tissue (not recorded which). All receptors derive from an adult woman with Graves' disease, either hyperthyroidism or ophthalmopathy (not recorded which). Both conserved end residues are part of each CDR3. D genes are given only for firm matches. Not all rows give a size; the values are once, few, many and, for expanded clones, a class.

len	abundance	d_gene	v_gene	j_gene	CDR3aa	CDR3nt
13	.	.	TRBV27	TRBJ2-5	CASSLGSRVSQYF	TGTGCCAGCAGTTTAGGGAGCAGGGTCTCCCAGTACTTC
13	many	.	TRBV10-3	TRBJ1-5	CAISDHSNQPQHF	TGTGCCATCAGTGACCATAGCAATCAGCCCCAGCATTTT
14	many	.	TRBV7-3	TRBJ2-2	CASSSSWNTGELFF	TGTGCCAGCAGTTCCAGCTGGAACACCGGGGAGCTGTTTTTT
14	many	.	TRBV25-1	TRBJ2-7	CASSDGQINYEQYF	TGTGCCAGCAGTGACGGACAGATAAACTACGAGCAGTACTTC
15	.	TRBD1	TRBV9	TRBJ1-2	CASSVRARTGDGYTF	TGTGCCAGCAGCGTACGGGCCCGGACAGGGGATGGCTACACCTTC
14	many	.	TRBV5-1	TRBJ2-2	CASSTSGPTGELFF	TGCGCCAGCAGCACCTCCGGACCAACCGGGGAGCTGTTTTTT
15	.	.	TRBV7-2	TRBJ1-1	CASSPATGGNTETFF	TGTGCCAGCAGCCCCGCGACGGGAGGGAACACTGAAACTTTCTTT
16	.	.	TRBV7-9	TRBJ2-7	CASSSYSGRDGDEQYF	TGTGCCAGCAGTTCCTACTCAGGACGGGATGGCGACGAGCAGTACTTC
15	many	TRBD2	TRBV13	TRBJ2-7	CASSPTLAGNYEQYF	TGTGCCAGCAGCCCAACACTAGCGGGAAACTACGAGCAGTACTTC
14	many	.	TRBV20-1	TRBJ2-5	CSASRSGAGETQYF	TGCAGTGCTAGTAGGTCCGGGGCAGGCGAGACCCAGTACTTC
16	.	TRBD2	TRBV7-2	TRBJ2-7	CASSYGTSGGVYEQYF	TGTGCCAGCAGCTACGGGACTAGCGGGGGTGTCTACGAGCAGTACTTC
11	.	.	TRBV20-1	TRBJ2-7	CSYSGDNEQYF	TGCAGTTACTCGGGGGACAACGAGCAGTACTTC
12	many	TRBD1	TRBV10-3	TRBJ1-6	CAIRDRGSPLHF	TGTGCCATCAGGGACAGGGGCTCACCCCTCCACTTT
11	.	.	TRBV7-8	TRBJ2-1	CASSERYEQFF	TGTGCCAGCAGCGAACGTTATGAGCAGTTCTTC
14	.	.	TRBV25-1	TRBJ1-2	CASFGDAVGYGYTF	TGTGCCAGCTTTGGGGATGCGGTGGGATATGGCTACACCTTC
12	many	.	TRBV9	TRBJ1-6	CASSVDNSPLHF	TGTGCCAGCAGCGTCGATAATTCACCCCTCCACTTT
14	few	TRBD2	TRBV10-3	TRBJ2-7	CAISGSGTAYEQYF	TGTGCCATCAGTGGGAGCGGGACCGCCTACGAGCAGTACTTC
15	.	.	TRBV7-2	TRBJ2-7	CASSLEPLPSYEQYF	TGTGCCAGCAGCTTAGAGCCTCTTCCCTCCTACGAGCAGTACTTC
16	.	TRBD1	TRBV5-1	TRBJ1-1	CASRRGTGTMNTEAFF	TGCGCCAGCAGACGGGGGACAGGAACGATGAACACTGAAGCTTTCTTT
18	.	TRBD1	TRBV10-3	TRBJ2-6	CATTSSEETGTGANVLTF	TGTGCCACCACCAGCAGTGAAGAGACAGGGACTGGGGCCAACGTCCTGACTTTC
14	.	TRBD2	TRBV10-3	TRBJ2-5	CAIGGRATGETQYF	TGTGCCATCGGCGGGAGGGCAACCGGGGAGACCCAGTACTTC
14	few	.	TRBV2	TRBJ1-6	CASIQGDLNSPLHF	TGTGCCAGCATACAGGGCGATCTTAATTCACCCCTCCACTTT
13	few	.	TRBV24-1	TRBJ2-5	CATGKEVQETQYF	TGTGCCACAGGAAAAGAGGTCCAAGAGACCCAGTACTTC
14	many	TRBD2	TRBV2	TRBJ2-7	CASSIAGPPGEQYF	TGTGCCAGCAGTATAGCGGGTCCTCCTGGGGAGCAGTACTTC
15	.	.	TRBV25-1	TRBJ2-3	CASSPSTGRTDTQYF	TGTGCCAGCAGCCCATCGACAGGGAGGACAGATACGCAGTATTTT
12	many	.	TRBV20-1	TRBJ2-2	CSASRGPGELFF	TGCAGTGCTTCCAGGGGACCCGGGGAGCTGTTTTTT
17	.	TRBD1	TRBV7-9	TRBJ2-7	CASSFSPGTEGPYEQYF	TGTGCCAGCAGTTTTTCACCCGGGACAGAGGGCCCCTACGAGCAGTACTTC
14	.	.	TRBV19	TRBJ1-1	CASSAGVVNTEAFF	TGTGCCAGTAGTGCCGGAGTCGTGAACACTGAAGCTTTCTTT
17	.	.	TRBV7-3	TRBJ2-6	CASSFVGLQSGANVLTF	TGTGCCAGCAGCTTTGTGGGACTTCAGTCTGGGGCCAACGTCCTGACTTTC
12	.	.	TRBV11-2	TRBJ2-7	CASSHGYYEQYF	TGTGCCAGCAGCCACGGGTACTACGAGCAGTACTTC
14	.	.	TRBV19	TRBJ1-3	CASSIPGTGNTIYF	TGTGCCAGTAGTATACCAGGGACTGGAAACACCATATATTTT
15	many	.	TRBV5-1	TRBJ2-5	CASSLETTIQETQYF	TGCGCCAGCAGCTTGGAAACGACAATCCAAGAGACCCAGTACTTC
12	many	.	TRBV7-9	TRBJ2-5	CASSLGAETQYF	TGTGCCAGCAGCTTAGGGGCTGAGACCCAGTACTTC
15	many	.	TRBV10-3	TRBJ1-2	CAISDPGMGQEGYTF	TGTGCCATCAGTGACCCCGGGATGGGGCAGGAAGGCTACACCTTC
14	many	TRBD1	TRBV5-5	TRBJ1-4	CASRLTGGGGKLFF	TGTGCCAGCAGGTTGACAGGGGGTGGAGGAAAACTGTTTTTT
13	few	.	TRBV3-1	TRBJ1-3	CASSQQGENTIYF	TGTGCCAGCAGCCAACAGGGTGAAAACACCATATATTTT